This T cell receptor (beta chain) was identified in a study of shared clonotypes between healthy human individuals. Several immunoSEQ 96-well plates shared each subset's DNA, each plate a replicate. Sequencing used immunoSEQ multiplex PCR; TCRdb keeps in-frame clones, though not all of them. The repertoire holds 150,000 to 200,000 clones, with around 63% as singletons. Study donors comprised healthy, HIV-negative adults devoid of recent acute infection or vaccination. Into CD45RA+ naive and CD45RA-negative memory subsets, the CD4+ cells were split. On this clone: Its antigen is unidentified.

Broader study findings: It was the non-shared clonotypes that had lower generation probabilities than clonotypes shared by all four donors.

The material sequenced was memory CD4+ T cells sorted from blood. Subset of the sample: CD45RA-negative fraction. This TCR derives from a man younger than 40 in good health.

CDR3: CASSEALAGADEQFF. The CDR3 bases are TGTGCCAGCAGTGAAGCTCTAGCGGGAGCCGATGAGCAGTTCTTC. The chain links TRBV6-1 to TRBJ2-1; 10 nucleotides line up with TRBD2. V was pared by 0 bases and J by 8 bases, with 4 bases of the junction left unmatched. CDR3 length equals 15 residues. Per the germline V gene, CDR1 is MNHNS and CDR2 is SASEGT.